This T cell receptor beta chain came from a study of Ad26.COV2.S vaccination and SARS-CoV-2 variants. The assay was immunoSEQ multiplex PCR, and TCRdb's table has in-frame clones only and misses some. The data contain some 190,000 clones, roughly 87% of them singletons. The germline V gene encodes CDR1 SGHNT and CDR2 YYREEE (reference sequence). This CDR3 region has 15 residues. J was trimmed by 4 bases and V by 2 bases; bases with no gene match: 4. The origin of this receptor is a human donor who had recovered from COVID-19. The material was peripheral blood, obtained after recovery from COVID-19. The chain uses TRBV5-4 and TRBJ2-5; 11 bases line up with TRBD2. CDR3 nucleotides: TGTGCCAGCAGCTTAAGAGGACTAGCGGGAGAGACCCAGTACTTC. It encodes CASSLRGLAGETQYF.